This entry describes one T cell receptor (beta chain). Its matching antigen is unknown. These data are taken from a study of graft-versus-host responses after intestinal transplantation. Study background: In this cohort, recipients had multivisceral, liver-intestinal, or isolated intestinal transplants. Every recipient underwent anti-thymocyte globulin induction, then tacrolimus and steroids for two to four years.

Graft specimens yielded both intraepithelial and lamina propria lymphocytes. Findings and caveats of the study: Recipient marrow harbored GvH clones, some of which surfaced first in ileum or blood. The highest levels of circulating GvH clones went along with early declines in HvG clones after transplant.

Clones were sequenced by immunoSEQ multiplex PCR, and TCRdb holds only the in-frame ones, with some missing. This sample carries 20,000 or so clones, around 77% of them seen once, and the ten largest clones take 3%. The CDR3 consists of 19 residues. Trimming took 0 bases from V and 4 from J; bases not matched to a gene: 16. Germline V gene data show CDR1 as LGHNT and CDR2 as FRNRAP. This clonotype was sampled from a human patient who received an intestinal transplant, so some T cells may come from the graft donor. This specimen was ileum tissue, taken 12 days after intestinal transplant. This chain connects TRBV12-5 to TRBJ2-7; 9 bases agree with TRBD2. The CDR3 spells CASGLVGVSGGHDIYEQYF. CDR3 sequence (DNA): TGTGCTAGTGGTTTGGTAGGCGTTAGCGGGGGCCACGATATATACGAGCAGTACTTC. The full variable domain, with the rest looked up from reference TRBV12-5 and TRBJ2-7, is DARVTQTPRHKVTEMGQEVTMRCQPILGHNTVFWYRQTMMQGLELLAYFRNRAPLDDSGMPKDRFSAEMPDATLATLKIQPSEPRDSAVYFCASGLVGVSGGHDIYEQYFGPGTRLTVT.